The clone carrying this TCR beta chain was recorded a few times. 5'RACE with constant-segment primers yielded barcoded, UMI-tagged TCR alpha and TCR beta cDNA libraries. Using its own MiXCR run on the 5' RACE reads, TCRdb lists one record per CDR3 protein. This sample yields around 340,000 distinct CDR3 sequences, of which roughly 13% are seen a single time; about 22% belongs to the top ten. The record originates from a study of T-cell memory formation after mild COVID-19. The CDR3 has 16 residues. V dropped 1 base and J dropped 4; count of bases not matched to a gene: 6. In germline, CDR1 is SGHTA, CDR2 FQGTGA.

This chain joins TRBV7-3 and TRBJ2-3, with 9 positions matching TRBD2. The receptor comes from a young man who had mild COVID-19 (a few samples of this study predate the infection). Cell type and time point are not known. The sequenced material came from PBMCs or a T cell subset sorted from them (not recorded which). The CDR3 nucleotides read TGTGCCAGCAGCTTAAAAGGCGGGGGGGCCGCAGATACGCAGTATTTT. This sequence encodes CASSLKGGGAADTQYF.